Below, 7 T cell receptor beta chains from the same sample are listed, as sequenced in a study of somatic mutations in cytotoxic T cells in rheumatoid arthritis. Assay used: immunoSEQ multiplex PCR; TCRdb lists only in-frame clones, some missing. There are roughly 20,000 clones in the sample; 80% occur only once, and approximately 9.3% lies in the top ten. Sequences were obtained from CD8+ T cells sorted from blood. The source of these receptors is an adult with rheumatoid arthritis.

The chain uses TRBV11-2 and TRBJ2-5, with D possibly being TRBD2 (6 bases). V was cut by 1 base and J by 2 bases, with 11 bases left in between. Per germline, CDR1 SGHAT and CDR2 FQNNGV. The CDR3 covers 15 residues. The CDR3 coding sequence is TGTGCCAGCAGCTTAGCCCCTAGCGTACAAGAGACCCAGTACTTC. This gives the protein CASSLAPSVQETQYF.

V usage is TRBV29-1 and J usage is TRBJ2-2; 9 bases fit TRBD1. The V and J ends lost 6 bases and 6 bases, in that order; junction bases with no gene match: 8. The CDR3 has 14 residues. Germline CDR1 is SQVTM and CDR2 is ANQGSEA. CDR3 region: CSVPGTGYAGELFF. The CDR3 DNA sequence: TGCAGCGTACCCGGGACAGGGTACGCCGGGGAGCTGTTTTTT.

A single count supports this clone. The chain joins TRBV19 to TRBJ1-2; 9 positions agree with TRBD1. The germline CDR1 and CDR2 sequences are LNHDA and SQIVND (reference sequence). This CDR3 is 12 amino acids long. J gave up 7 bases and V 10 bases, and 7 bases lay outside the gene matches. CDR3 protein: CATLTGGFGYTF. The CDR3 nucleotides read TGTGCCACTTTGACAGGGGGTTTTGGCTACACCTTC.

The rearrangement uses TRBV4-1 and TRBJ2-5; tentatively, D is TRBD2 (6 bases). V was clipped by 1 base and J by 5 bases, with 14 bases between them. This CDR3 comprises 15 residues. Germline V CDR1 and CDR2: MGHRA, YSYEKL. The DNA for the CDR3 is TGCGCCAGCAGCCAAGTCTCGGAGGGAAGGGAGACCCAGTACTTC. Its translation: CASSQVSEGRETQYF.

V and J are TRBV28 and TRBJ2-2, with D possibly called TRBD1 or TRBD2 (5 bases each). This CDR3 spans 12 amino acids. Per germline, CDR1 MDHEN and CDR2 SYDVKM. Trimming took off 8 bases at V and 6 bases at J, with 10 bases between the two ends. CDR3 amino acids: CASGGISGELFF. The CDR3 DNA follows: TGTGCCAGCGGGGGTATCTCCGGGGAGCTGTTTTTT.

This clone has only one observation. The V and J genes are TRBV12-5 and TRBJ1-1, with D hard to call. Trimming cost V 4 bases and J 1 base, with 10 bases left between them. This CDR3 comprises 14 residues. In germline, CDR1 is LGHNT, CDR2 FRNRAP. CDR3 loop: CASGYHSWNTEAFF. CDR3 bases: TGTGCTAGTGGTTACCACTCCTGGAACACTGAAGCTTTCTTT.

The CDR3 here is CAISEKIGVEQYF. The CDR3 coding sequence is TGTGCCATCAGTGAGAAGATAGGAGTGGAGCAGTACTTC. The V gene is TRBV10-3, the J gene TRBJ2-7; no definite D call. Germline CDR1 and CDR2: ENHRY and SYGVKD. The CDR3 totals 13 residues. Trimming removed 2 bases at V and 7 bases at J, with 12 bases between.